This TCR beta chain was observed in a study of cytomegalovirus exposure and HLA in healthy donors. Study conclusions and caveats: TCR beta sequences reportedly predicted the HLA-A and HLA-B alleles of most subjects accurately. A later analysis reportedly found that, within productive TCRs, an Asian-associated ancestry cluster had fewer N-insertions than the mean observed across the roughly 700 donors.

V lost 4 bases, J lost 3 bases, and 7 bases stayed unmatched. CDR3 length: 15 residues. Germline CDR1 reads SGHRS; CDR2 reads YFSETQ. As concerns this clone: No antigen is known for it.

As for the donors, each was a healthy bone marrow donor. The PCR used 60 Vbeta and 13 Jbeta primers. Measured with immunoSEQ multiplex PCR; TCRdb has only the in-frame clones, and not every one. This table has around 85,000 clones, around 80% appearing once. The sequence came from a male donor in good health and CMV-seronegative. Sequenced input: PBMCs. The rearrangement uses TRBV5-1 and TRBJ1-2, with 9 positions matching TRBD1. The CDR3 protein is CASSEDRGWDYGYTF. Here the CDR3 DNA reads TGCGCCAGCAGCGAGGACAGGGGTTGGGACTATGGCTACACCTTC.